Given below is one TCR beta chain in context. Authors' data handling: Using reference gene primer amplification, nucleated cell counts were estimated. Generated by immunoSEQ multiplex PCR, the TCRdb table keeps only in-frame clones and is missing some. That table gives V, J and clone size, and the DNA gave D and trimming. The sample holds some 200,000 clones; around 80% are singletons and the top ten take around 7.7%. The data were taken from a study of blood T cell repertoires in COVID-19. Study as a whole: Samples came from the United States, Italy and Spain, spanning acute and convalescent COVID-19. Sample material is recorded as cDNA or gDNA derived from T cells, B-cell-depleted T cells, or PBMCs.

The CDR3 has 15 amino acids. Between the trimmed V and J ends, which lost 2 bases and 2 bases, there was a span of 13 bases. Germline V gene sequence: CDR1 GTSNPN, CDR2 SVGIG (reference sequence). The chain uses TRBV30 and TRBJ1-3; tentatively, D is TRBD1 (6 bases). This receptor was obtained from an older woman with acute or convalescent COVID-19. The sample comprised peripheral blood. In nucleotides, the CDR3 is TGTGCCTGGAGTTCCGAGTCAGGGGCTGGAAACACCATATATTTT. Encoded protein: CAWSSESGAGNTIYF.